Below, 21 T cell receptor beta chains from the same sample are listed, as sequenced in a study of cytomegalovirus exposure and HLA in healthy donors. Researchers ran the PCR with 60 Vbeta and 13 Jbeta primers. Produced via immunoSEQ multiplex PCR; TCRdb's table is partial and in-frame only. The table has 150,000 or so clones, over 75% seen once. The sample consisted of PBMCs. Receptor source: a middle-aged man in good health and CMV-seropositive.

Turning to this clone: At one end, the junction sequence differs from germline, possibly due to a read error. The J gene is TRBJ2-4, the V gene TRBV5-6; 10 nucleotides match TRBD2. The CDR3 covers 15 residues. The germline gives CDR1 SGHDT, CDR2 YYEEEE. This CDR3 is CASSLMGLAKNVQYF. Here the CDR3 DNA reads TGTGCCAGCAGCTTGATGGGACTAGCGAAAAACGTTCAGTACTTC.

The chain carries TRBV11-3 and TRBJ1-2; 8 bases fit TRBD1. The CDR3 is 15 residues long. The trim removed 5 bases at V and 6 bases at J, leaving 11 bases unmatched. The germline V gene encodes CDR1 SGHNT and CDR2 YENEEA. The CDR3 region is CASSLTGGGGHGYTF. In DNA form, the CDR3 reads TGTGCCAGCAGCCTAACAGGGGGTGGCGGCCATGGCTACACCTTC. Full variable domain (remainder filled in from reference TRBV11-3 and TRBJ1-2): EAGVVQSPRYKIIEKKQPVAFWCNPISGHNTLYWYLQNLGQGPELLIRYENEEAVDDSQLPKDRFSAERLKGVDSTLKIQPAELGDSAVYLCASSLTGGGGHGYTFGSGTRLTVV.

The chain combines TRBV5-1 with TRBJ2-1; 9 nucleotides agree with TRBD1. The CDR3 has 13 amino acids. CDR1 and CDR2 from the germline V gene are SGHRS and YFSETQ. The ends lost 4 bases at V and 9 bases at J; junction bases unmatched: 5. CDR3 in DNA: TGCGCCAGCAGCACCGGACAGGGGTTTGAGCAGTTCTTC. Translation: CASSTGQGFEQFF. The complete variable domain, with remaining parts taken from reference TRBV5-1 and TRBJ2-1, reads KAGVTQTPRYLIKTRGQQVTLSCSPISGHRSVSWYQQTPGQGLQFLFEYFSETQRNKGNFPGRFSGRQFSNSRSEMNVSTLELGDSALYLCASSTGQGFEQFFGPGTRLTVL.

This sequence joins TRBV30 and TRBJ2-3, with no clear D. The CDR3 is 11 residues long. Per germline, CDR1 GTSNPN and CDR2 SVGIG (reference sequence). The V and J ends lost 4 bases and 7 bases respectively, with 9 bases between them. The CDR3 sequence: CAWTLGNTQYF. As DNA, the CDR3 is TGTGCCTGGACCCTAGGAAATACGCAGTATTTT.

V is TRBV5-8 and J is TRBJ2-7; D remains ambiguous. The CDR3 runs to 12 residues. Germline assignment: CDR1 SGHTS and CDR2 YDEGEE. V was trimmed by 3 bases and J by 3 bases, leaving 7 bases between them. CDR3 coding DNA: TGTGCCAGCAGCTCCAGGCTCTACGAGCAGTACTTC. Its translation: CASSSRLYEQYF.

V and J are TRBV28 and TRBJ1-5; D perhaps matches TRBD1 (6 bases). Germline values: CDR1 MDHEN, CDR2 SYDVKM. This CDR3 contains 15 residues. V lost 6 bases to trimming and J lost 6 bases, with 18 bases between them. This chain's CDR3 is CASSSDRPWGQPQHF. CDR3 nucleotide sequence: TGTGCCAGCAGCTCCGACAGGCCCTGGGGTCAGCCCCAGCATTTT.

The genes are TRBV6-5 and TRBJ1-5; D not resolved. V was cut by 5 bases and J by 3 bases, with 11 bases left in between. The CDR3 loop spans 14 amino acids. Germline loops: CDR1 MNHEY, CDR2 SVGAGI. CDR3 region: CASSQDLTNQPQHF. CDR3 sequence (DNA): TGTGCCAGCAGTCAAGACTTGACCAATCAGCCCCAGCATTTT.

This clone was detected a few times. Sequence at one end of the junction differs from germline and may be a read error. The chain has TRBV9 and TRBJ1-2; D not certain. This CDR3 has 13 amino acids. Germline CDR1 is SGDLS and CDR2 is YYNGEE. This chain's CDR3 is CASSVATDYGYTF. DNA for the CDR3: TGTGCCAGCAGCGTAGCTACAGACTACGGCTACACCTTC.

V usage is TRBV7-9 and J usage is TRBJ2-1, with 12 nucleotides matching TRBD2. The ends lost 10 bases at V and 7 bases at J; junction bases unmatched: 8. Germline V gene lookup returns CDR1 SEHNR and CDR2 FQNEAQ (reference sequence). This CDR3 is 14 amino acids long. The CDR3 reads CATPSGRGFNEQFF. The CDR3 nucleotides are TGTGCCACCCCTAGCGGGAGGGGGTTTAATGAGCAGTTCTTC.

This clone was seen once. DNA of the CDR3: TGTGCCAGCAGTGAAATGCTACCCGCTAACTATGGCTACACCTTC. Its translation: CASSEMLPANYGYTF. The chain recombines TRBV6-1 with TRBJ1-2; D gene ambiguous. CDR3 size: 15 residues. V was pared by 2 bases and J by 0 bases, with 10 bases between. Per germline, CDR1 MNHNS and CDR2 SASEGT.

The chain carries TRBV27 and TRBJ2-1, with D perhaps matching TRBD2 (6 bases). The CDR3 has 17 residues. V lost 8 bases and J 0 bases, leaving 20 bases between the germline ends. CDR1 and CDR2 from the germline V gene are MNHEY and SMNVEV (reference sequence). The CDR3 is CASSGLGLKSSYNEQFF. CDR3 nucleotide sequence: TGTGCCAGCTCGGGACTCGGTCTCAAGAGCTCCTACAATGAGCAGTTCTTC.

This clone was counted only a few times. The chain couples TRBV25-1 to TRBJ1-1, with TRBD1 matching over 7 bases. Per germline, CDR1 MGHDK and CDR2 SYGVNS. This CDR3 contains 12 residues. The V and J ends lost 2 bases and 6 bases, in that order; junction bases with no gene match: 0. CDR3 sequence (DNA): TGTGCCAGCAGTGAAACAGGGGCTGAAGCTTTCTTT. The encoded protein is CASSETGAEAFF.

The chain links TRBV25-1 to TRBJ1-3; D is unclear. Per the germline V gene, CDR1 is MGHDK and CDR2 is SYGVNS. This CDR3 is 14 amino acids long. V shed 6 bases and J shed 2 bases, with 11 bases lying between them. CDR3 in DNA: TGTGCCAGCAGGGCCGGGAAGGCTGGAAACACCATATATTTT. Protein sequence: CASRAGKAGNTIYF.

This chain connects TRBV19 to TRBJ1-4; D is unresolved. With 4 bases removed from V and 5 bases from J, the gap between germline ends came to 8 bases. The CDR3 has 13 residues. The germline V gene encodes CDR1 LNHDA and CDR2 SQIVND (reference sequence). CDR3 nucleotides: TGTGCCAGTAGTAATCAGGAAAATGAAAAACTGTTTTTT. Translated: CASSNQENEKLFF.

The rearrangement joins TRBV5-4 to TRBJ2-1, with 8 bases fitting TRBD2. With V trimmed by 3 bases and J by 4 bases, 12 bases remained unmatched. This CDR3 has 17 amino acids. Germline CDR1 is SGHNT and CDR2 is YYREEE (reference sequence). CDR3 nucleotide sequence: TGTGCCAGCAGCTCCACTACCGGGACTAGAAAGTACAATGAGCAGTTCTTC. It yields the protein CASSSTTGTRKYNEQFF. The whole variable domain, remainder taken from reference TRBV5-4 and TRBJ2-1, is ETGVTQSPTHLIKTRGQQVTLRCSSQSGHNTVSWYQQALGQGPQFIFQYYREEENGRGNFPPRFSGLQFPNYSSELNVNALELDDSALYLCASSSTTGTRKYNEQFFGPGTRLTVL.

In DNA form, the CDR3 reads TGTGCCAGCAGTTACTCGAGAACCGATGATCAGCCCCAGCATTTT. As protein: CASSYSRTDDQPQHF. The gene calls are TRBV6-5 and TRBJ1-5; D not certain. Germline V lookup: CDR1 MNHEY, CDR2 SVGAGI. V shed 0 bases and J shed 5 bases, with 11 bases lying between them. The CDR3 totals 15 residues.

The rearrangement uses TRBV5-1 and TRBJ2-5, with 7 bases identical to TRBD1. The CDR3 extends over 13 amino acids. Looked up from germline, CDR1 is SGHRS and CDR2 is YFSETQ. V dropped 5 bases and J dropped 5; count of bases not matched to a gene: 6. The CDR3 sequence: CASRWDSWETQYF. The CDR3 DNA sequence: TGCGCCAGCAGGTGGGACAGCTGGGAGACCCAGTACTTC.

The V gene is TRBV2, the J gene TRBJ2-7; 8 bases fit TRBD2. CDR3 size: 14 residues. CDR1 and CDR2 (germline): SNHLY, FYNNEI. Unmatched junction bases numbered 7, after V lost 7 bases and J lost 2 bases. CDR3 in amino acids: CASKNSGTAYEQYF. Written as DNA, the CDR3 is TGTGCCAGCAAAAATAGCGGGACGGCCTACGAGCAGTACTTC. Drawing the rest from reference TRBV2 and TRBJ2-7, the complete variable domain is EPEVTQTPSHQVTQMGQEVILRCVPISNHLYFYWYRQILGQKVEFLVSFYNNEISEKSEIFDDQFSVERPDGSNFTLKIRSTKLEDSAMYFCASKNSGTAYEQYFGPGTRLTVT.

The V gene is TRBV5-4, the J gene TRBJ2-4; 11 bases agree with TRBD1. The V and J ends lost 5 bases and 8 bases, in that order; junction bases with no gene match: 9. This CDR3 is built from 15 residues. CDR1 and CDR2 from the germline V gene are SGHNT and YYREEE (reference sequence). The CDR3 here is CASSSDRGRIDIQYF. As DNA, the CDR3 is TGTGCCAGCAGTTCGGACAGGGGGCGAATCGACATTCAGTACTTC.

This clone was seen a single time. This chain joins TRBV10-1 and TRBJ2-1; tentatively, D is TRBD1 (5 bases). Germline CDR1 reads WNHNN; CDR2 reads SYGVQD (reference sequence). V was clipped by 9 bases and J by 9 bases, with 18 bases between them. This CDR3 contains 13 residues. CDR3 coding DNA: TGCGCCAGAGGGGTCAGGACAAAGGGTGAGCAGTTCTTC. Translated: CARGVRTKGEQFF.

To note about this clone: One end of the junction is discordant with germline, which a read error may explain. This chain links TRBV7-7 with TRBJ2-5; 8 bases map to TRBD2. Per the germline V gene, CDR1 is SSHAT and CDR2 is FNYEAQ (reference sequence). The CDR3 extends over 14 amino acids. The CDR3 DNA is TGTGCTAGCAGCTTAGGACTAGCCCAGGAGACCCAGTACTTC. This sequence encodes CASSLGLAQETQYF.